This entry is about one T cell receptor beta chain. This CDR3 has 16 residues. V lost 4 bases and J lost 5; bases outside the gene matches: 12. Germline CDR1 is SGHDT and CDR2 is YYEEEE. The data were taken from a study of cytomegalovirus exposure and HLA in healthy donors. Primers: 60 Vbeta forward and 13 Jbeta reverse. The data were produced by immunoSEQ multiplex PCR, yet TCRdb's version contains in-frame clones alone and is incomplete. The table includes 90,000 to 150,000 clones, 75% to 80% detected once. Nominally healthy donors were sampled, though unrecorded immune exposures were likely. Source material: PBMCs. This sequence was found in a young woman in good health and CMV-seropositive. The V gene is TRBV5-6, the J gene TRBJ2-1; TRBD1 aligns across 7 bases. The CDR3: CASSPMSGDRDNEQFF. The CDR3, as DNA: TGTGCCAGCAGCCCCATGTCTGGGGACAGAGACAATGAGCAGTTCTTC.